The 18 T cell receptor beta chains in this list originate from one sample, sequenced in a study of OX40 agonist ivuxolimab in advanced cancers. To prepare the library, the immunoSEQ multiplex PCR assay was applied. TCRdb took this table from immuneACCESS and kept in-frame rearrangements with V and J called. Such tables lack part of the clones; where checked against another copy, unresolved V genes explain under half of the gap, and the rest is unexplained. For this sample there are more than 65,000 clones; around 85% appear just once. The top ten constitute roughly 6.1% of the sample. The sample in question was CD4+ or CD8+ T cells sorted from blood, obtained in a trial of the OX40 agonist ivuxolimab. Every receptor here comes from an adult with an advanced solid tumor such as melanoma, head and neck, liver or kidney cancer.

V usage is TRBV10-3 and J usage is TRBJ1-2; D perhaps matches TRBD1 (5 bases). This CDR3 contains 14 residues. Trimming cost V 3 bases and J 2 bases, with 10 bases left between them. Germline V gene data show CDR1 as ENHRY and CDR2 as SYGVKD. The CDR3 region is CAISDLKGNYGYTF. The CDR3 nucleotides are TGTGCCATCAGTGATTTGAAGGGGAACTATGGCTACACCTTC.

This clone occurred once. The chain links TRBV10-3 to TRBJ2-1, with TRBD2 matching over 13 bases. The CDR3 covers 19 residues. The V segment lost 4 bases and the J segment 4 bases; nucleotides outside the gene matches: 13. The germline CDR1 and CDR2 sequences are ENHRY and SYGVKD. The CDR3 reads CAISASRTSGRAGYNEQFF. CDR3 DNA: TGTGCCATCAGTGCCTCACGAACTAGCGGGAGGGCCGGGTACAATGAGCAGTTCTTC.

J is TRBJ2-2 and V is TRBV5-1, with 7 bases that match TRBD1. The CDR3 runs to 17 residues. With 0 bases clipped from V and 0 bases from J, the junction kept 5 bases outside the gene matches. Looked up from germline, CDR1 is SGHRS and CDR2 is YFSETQ. The CDR3 sequence is CASSLGYGTANTGELFF. CDR3 bases: TGCGCCAGCAGCTTGGGTTACGGGACAGCGAACACCGGGGAGCTGTTTTTT.

This clone was picked up one time. The V gene is TRBV11-1, the J gene TRBJ1-1; D remains unclear. This CDR3 contains 11 residues. Germline CDR1 reads SGHAT; CDR2 reads FQDESV (reference sequence). Deletions cut 4 bases from V and 6 bases from J, with 6 bases between. CDR3 nucleotides: TGTGCCAGCAGCTCCCGATCTGAAGCTTTCTTT. As protein: CASSSRSEAFF.

The chain employs TRBV4-2 and TRBJ1-1; 7 bases are shared with TRBD1. The CDR3 sequence is 13 residues long. The J segment lost 7 bases and the V segment lost 5 bases, leaving 7 bases of the junction unmatched. Per germline, CDR1 LGHNA and CDR2 YNFKEQ. For the CDR3, the DNA is TGTGCCAGCAGCTCAAAAACAGGGGATGAAGCTTTCTTT. Translation gives CASSSKTGDEAFF.

The genes are TRBV7-2 and TRBJ1-4; 9 bases are shared with TRBD1. Germline CDR1 is SGHTA and CDR2 is FQGNSA. The trim removed 4 bases at V and 4 bases at J, leaving 4 bases unmatched. The CDR3 consists of 15 residues. CDR3 protein: CASSSQDRGNEKLFF. The CDR3 DNA sequence: TGTGCCAGCAGCTCCCAGGACAGGGGTAATGAAAAACTGTTTTTT.

The chain has TRBV13 and TRBJ2-7; 7 bases are a match to TRBD1. Germline CDR1 reads PRHDT; CDR2 reads FYEKMQ (reference sequence). Trimming at V came to 6 bases and at J to 0 bases, leaving 8 bases not matched to a gene. CDR3 size: 15 residues. The CDR3 sequence: CASSIARDSSYEQYF. The CDR3 DNA reads TGTGCCAGCAGTATCGCCCGGGACAGCTCCTACGAGCAGTACTTC. The whole variable domain, remainder taken from reference TRBV13 and TRBJ2-7, is AAGVIQSPRHLIKEKRETATLKCYPIPRHDTVYWYQQGPGQDPQFLISFYEKMQSDKGSIPDRFSAQQFSDYHSELNMSSLELGDSALYFCASSIARDSSYEQYFGPGTRLTVT.

This clone was detected only a few times. The chain employs TRBV5-1 and TRBJ1-6, with D unresolved. Trimming took off 0 bases at V and 9 bases at J, with 10 bases between the two ends. This CDR3 is 14 amino acids long. The germline V gene has CDR1 SGHRS and CDR2 YFSETQ. CDR3 nucleotide sequence: TGCGCCAGCAGCTTGGGGTTAGAGGGTTCACCCCTCCACTTT. It translates to CASSLGLEGSPLHF.

The chain recombines TRBV7-2 with TRBJ2-1; 7 bases are a match to TRBD1. With V trimmed by 2 bases and J by 4 bases, 5 bases remained unmatched. CDR3 size: 15 residues. Looked up from germline, CDR1 is SGHTA and CDR2 is FQGNSA. The CDR3 DNA follows: TGTGCCAGCAGCTTACGGACAGGTGCTTACAATGAGCAGTTCTTC. Its protein is CASSLRTGAYNEQFF.

This sequence joins TRBV19 and TRBJ1-5; D not certain. V lost 2 bases and J 3 bases, leaving 11 bases between the germline ends. This CDR3 region has 15 residues. CDR1 is LNHDA and CDR2 is SQIVND in the germline V gene (reference sequence). The CDR3 sequence is CASSINWPYNQPQHF. The CDR3 nucleotides are TGTGCCAGTAGTATAAATTGGCCGTACAATCAGCCCCAGCATTTT. The variable domain in full, completed from reference TRBV19 and TRBJ1-5, reads DGGITQSPKYLFRKEGQNVTLSCEQNLNHDAMYWYRQDPGQGLRLIYYSQIVNDFQKGDIAEGYSVSREKKESFPLTVTSAQKNPTAFYLCASSINWPYNQPQHFGDGTRLSIL.

This rearrangement joins TRBV5-1 to TRBJ2-2; D possibly corresponds to TRBD2 (6 bases). Trimming shortened V by 4 bases and J by 3 bases, and 13 bases separated the two germline ends. The CDR3 totals 15 residues. CDR1 is SGHRS and CDR2 is YFSETQ in the germline V gene. The CDR3 is CASSPWGEDTGELFF. Written as DNA, the CDR3 is TGCGCCAGCAGCCCGTGGGGGGAGGACACCGGGGAGCTGTTTTTT.

CDR3 amino acids: CASSGDGNYGYTF. In nucleotides, the CDR3 is TGTGCCAGCAGCGGGGACGGTAACTATGGCTACACCTTC. The chain combines TRBV5-6 with TRBJ1-2; TRBD1 might be the D (5 bases). V was shortened by 4 bases and J by 1 base, with 8 bases between the two germline ends. This CDR3 contains 13 residues. Germline assignment: CDR1 SGHDT and CDR2 YYEEEE.

This chain uses TRBV18 with TRBJ1-5; 7 bases agree with TRBD1. V dropped 3 bases and J dropped 5; count of bases not matched to a gene: 7. Per germline, CDR1 KGHSH and CDR2 LQKENI. The CDR3 totals 15 residues. The CDR3 nucleotides read TGTGCCAGCTCACCGTCCGGGACAGCTTATCAGCCCCAGCATTTT. Its translation is CASSPSGTAYQPQHF.

The chain uses TRBV4-2 and TRBJ1-6, with TRBD1 matching 7 bases. The germline CDR1 and CDR2 sequences are LGHNA and YNFKEQ. CDR3 length equals 14 residues. The J segment lost 7 bases and the V segment lost 3 bases, leaving 3 bases of the junction unmatched. CDR3 sequence: CASSQLTGNSPLHF. CDR3 nucleotides: TGTGCCAGCAGCCAGTTGACAGGGAATTCACCCCTCCACTTT.

The chain couples TRBV2 to TRBJ2-3; 7 bases line up with TRBD1. V gave up 8 bases and J gave up 0 bases; unmatched junction bases: 20. Germline V CDR1 and CDR2: SNHLY, FYNNEI. This CDR3 has 19 residues. CDR3 residues: CASALDGHVGTASTDTQYF. The CDR3, as DNA: TGTGCCAGCGCTTTAGATGGGCATGTGGGGACAGCTAGCACAGATACGCAGTATTTT.

The chain combines TRBV7-2 with TRBJ1-1; D unclear. The CDR3 loop spans 15 amino acids. Trimming removed 3 bases from V and 4 bases from J, with 15 bases in between. CDR1 is SGHTA, CDR2 FQGNSA, per germline. CDR3 nucleotides: TGTGCCAGCAGCTTGCCCACGTGGGCGGGCACTGAAGCTTTCTTT. This translates into CASSLPTWAGTEAFF.

This clone is a singleton in its sample. Different DNA sequences within this sample yield the same CDR3. This sequence joins TRBV18 and TRBJ2-5, with D hard to call. This CDR3 has 12 amino acids. The germline V and J ends were trimmed by 3 bases and 0 bases, with 2 bases remaining between them. Germline lookup yields CDR1 KGHSH and CDR2 LQKENI. The CDR3 DNA reads as TGTGCCAGCTCACCTAACCAAGAGACCCAGTACTTC. It specifies CASSPNQETQYF.

The V call is TRBV19, the J call TRBJ2-7, with TRBD1 matching over 11 bases. This CDR3 has 14 residues. Germline V gene sequence: CDR1 LNHDA, CDR2 SQIVND (reference sequence). V gave up 3 bases and J gave up 3 bases; unmatched junction bases: 1. In DNA, the CDR3 is TGTGCCAGTAGTATGGGACAGGGGGTCTACGAGCAGTACTTC. The encoded protein is CASSMGQGVYEQYF.